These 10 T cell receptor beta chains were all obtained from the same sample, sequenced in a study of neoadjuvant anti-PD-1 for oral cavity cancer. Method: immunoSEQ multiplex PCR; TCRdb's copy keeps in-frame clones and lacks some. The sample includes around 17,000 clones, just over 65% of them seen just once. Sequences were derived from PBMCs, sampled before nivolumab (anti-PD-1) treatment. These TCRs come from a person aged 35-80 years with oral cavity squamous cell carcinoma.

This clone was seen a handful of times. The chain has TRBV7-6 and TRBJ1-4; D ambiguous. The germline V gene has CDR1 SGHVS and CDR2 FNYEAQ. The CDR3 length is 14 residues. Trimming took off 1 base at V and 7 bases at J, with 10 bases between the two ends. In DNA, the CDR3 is TGTGCCAGCAGCTTAGACCCCACGGCTGAAAAACTGTTTTTT. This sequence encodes CASSLDPTAEKLFF. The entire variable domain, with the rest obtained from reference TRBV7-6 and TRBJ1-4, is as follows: GAGVSQSPRYKVTKRGQDVALRCDPISGHVSLYWYRQALGQGPEFLTYFNYEAQQDKSGLPNDRFSAERPEGSISTLTIQRTEQRDSAMYRCASSLDPTAEKLFFGSGTQLSVL.

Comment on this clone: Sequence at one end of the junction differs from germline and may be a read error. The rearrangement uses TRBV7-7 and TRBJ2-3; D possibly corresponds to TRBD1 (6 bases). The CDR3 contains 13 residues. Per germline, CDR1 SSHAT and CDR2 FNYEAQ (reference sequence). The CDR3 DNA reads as TGTGCTAGCAGCCCAAACAGGGAAGATACGCAGTATTTT. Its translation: CASSPNREDTQYF.

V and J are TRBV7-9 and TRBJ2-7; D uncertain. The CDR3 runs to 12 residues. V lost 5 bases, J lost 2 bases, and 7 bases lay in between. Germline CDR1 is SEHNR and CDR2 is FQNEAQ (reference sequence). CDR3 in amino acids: CASSADAYEQYF. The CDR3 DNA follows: TGTGCCAGCAGCGCAGATGCCTACGAGCAGTACTTC. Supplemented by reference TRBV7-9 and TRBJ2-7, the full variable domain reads DTGVSQNPRHKITKRGQNVTFRCDPISEHNRLYWYRQTLGQGPEFLTYFQNEAQLEKSRLLSDRFSAERPKGSFSTLEIQRTEQGDSAMYLCASSADAYEQYFGPGTRLTVT.

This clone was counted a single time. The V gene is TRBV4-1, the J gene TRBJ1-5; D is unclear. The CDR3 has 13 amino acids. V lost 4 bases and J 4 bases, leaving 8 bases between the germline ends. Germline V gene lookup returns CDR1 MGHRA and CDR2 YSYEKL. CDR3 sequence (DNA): TGCGCCAGCAGCCCAGCGGAGAATCAGCCCCAGCATTTT. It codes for CASSPAENQPQHF.

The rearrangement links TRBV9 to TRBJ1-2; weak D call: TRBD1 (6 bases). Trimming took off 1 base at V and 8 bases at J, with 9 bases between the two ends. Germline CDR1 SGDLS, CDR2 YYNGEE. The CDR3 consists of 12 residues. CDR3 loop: CASSVSGAGYTF. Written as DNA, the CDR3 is TGTGCCAGCAGCGTATCAGGGGCGGGCTACACCTTC. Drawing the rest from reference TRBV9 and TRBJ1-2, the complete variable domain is DSGVTQTPKHLITATGQRVTLRCSPRSGDLSVYWYQQSLDQGLQFLIQYYNGEERAKGNILERFSAQQFPDLHSELNLSSLELGDSALYFCASSVSGAGYTFGSGTRLTVV.

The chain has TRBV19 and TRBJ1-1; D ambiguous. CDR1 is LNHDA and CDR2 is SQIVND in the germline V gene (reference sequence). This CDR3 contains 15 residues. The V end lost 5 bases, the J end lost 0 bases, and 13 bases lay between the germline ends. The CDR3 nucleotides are TGTGCCAGTAGTCCCCGCGGGCCGATGAACACTGAAGCTTTCTTT. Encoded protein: CASSPRGPMNTEAFF.

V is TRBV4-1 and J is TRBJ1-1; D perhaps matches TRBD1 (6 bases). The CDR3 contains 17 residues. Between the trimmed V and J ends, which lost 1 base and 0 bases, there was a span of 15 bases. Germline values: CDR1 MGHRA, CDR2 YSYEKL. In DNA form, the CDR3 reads TGCGCCAGCAGCCAAGCAGCAGGGGCGGTGTTGAACACTGAAGCTTTCTTT. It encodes CASSQAAGAVLNTEAFF.

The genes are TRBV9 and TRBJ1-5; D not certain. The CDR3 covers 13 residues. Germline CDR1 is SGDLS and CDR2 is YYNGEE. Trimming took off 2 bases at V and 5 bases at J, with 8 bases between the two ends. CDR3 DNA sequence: TGTGCCAGCAGCGTGGACCTTCATCAGCCCCAGCATTTT. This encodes CASSVDLHQPQHF.

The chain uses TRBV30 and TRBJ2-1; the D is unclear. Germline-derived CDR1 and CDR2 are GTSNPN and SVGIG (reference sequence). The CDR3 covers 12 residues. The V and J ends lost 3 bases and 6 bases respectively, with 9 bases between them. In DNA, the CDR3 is TGTGCCTGGAGATTGGGCGGCAATGAGCAGTTCTTC. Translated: CAWRLGGNEQFF.

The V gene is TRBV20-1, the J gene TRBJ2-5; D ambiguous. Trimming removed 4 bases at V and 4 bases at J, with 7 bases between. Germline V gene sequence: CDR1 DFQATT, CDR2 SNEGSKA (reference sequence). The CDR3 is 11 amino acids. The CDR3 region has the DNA TGCAGTGCTACCGTCCCAGAGACCCAGTACTTC. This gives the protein CSATVPETQYF.